A single sample is the source of the 27 T cell receptor beta chains below, sequenced in a study of beta chain features in type 1 diabetes. Antigen specificity for these receptors is unknown. Expressed TCRB transcripts got sequenced, as all isolated RNA was reverse transcribed. Produced via immunoSEQ multiplex PCR; TCRdb's table is partial and in-frame only. The sample gives 250,000 to 300,000 clones, roughly an eighth of which show up once; over 0.015% is in the top ten. Study observations and caveats: People with Type 1 diabetes carried modestly yet significantly shorter TCRB CDR3s in all four CD4+ subsets.

The material sequenced was naive CD4+ T cells from blood. The origin of the receptors is a man aged 25 to 40 with type 1 diabetes.

Only a few counts were recorded for this clone. This chain joins TRBV29-1 and TRBJ2-4; D gene unclear. This CDR3 region has 13 residues. Germline V gives CDR1 SQVTM, CDR2 ANQGSEA. The CDR3 protein is CTDPSGAKNIQYF. DNA for the CDR3: TGCACCGACCCTTCAGGAGCCAAAAACATTCAGTACTTC.

The rearrangement joins TRBV5-1 to TRBJ2-5; 8 nucleotides line up with TRBD1. The V gene's germline CDR1 is SGHRS and CDR2 YFSETQ. The CDR3 is made up of 15 amino acids. V was clipped by 4 bases and J by 0 bases; unmatched bases: 5. CDR3 nucleotide sequence: TGCGCCAGCAGCGCACCCAGGGGGCACCAAGAGACCCAGTACTTC. Encoded protein: CASSAPRGHQETQYF.

This chain links TRBV5-1 with TRBJ2-7; tentatively, D is TRBD2 (5 bases). The CDR3 is 14 amino acids. The V and J ends lost 0 bases and 2 bases respectively, with 9 bases between them. Germline values: CDR1 SGHRS, CDR2 YFSETQ. CDR3 protein: CASSLEVLAYEQYF. The DNA of the CDR3 is TGCGCCAGCAGCTTGGAGGTACTAGCCTACGAGCAGTACTTC.

This clone appeared a few times. The V call is TRBV28, the J call TRBJ1-2; 8 nucleotides match TRBD1. Trimming cost V 5 bases and J 8 bases; bases outside gene matches: 10. CDR3 length: 14 residues. Looked up from germline, CDR1 is MDHEN and CDR2 is SYDVKM. The CDR3 protein is CASSASAGTGGYTF. The CDR3 DNA reads TGTGCCAGCAGTGCCTCAGCCGGGACAGGAGGCTACACCTTC.

This clone has more than one count but fewer than ten. CDR3 coding DNA: TGTGTCTCAAAAGGGGACACTGAAGCTTTCTTT. This encodes CVSKGDTEAFF. The V call is TRBV19, the J call TRBJ1-1; perhaps TRBD1 as D (5 bases). This CDR3 is built from 11 residues. In germline, CDR1 is LNHDA, CDR2 SQIVND (reference sequence).

The rearrangement joins TRBV4-2 to TRBJ1-5; D uncertain. V lost 0 bases and J 7 bases, leaving 13 bases between the germline ends. Germline CDR1 and CDR2: LGHNA and YNFKEQ. The CDR3 is made up of 15 amino acids. The CDR3 nucleotides are TGTGCCAGCAGCCAAGAAAGGTTTCCGAGGCAGCCCCAGCATTTT. It codes for CASSQERFPRQPQHF.

V and J are TRBV2 and TRBJ2-1, with D hard to call. The V gene lost 3 bases and the J gene lost 6 bases, with 6 bases spanning the gap. Germline-derived CDR1 and CDR2 are SNHLY and FYNNEI. The CDR3 totals 12 residues. The CDR3 here is CASSDRGNEQFF. In DNA, the CDR3 is TGTGCCAGCAGTGATCGCGGCAATGAGCAGTTCTTC. Full variable domain (remainder filled in from reference TRBV2 and TRBJ2-1): EPEVTQTPSHQVTQMGQEVILRCVPISNHLYFYWYRQILGQKVEFLVSFYNNEISEKSEIFDDQFSVERPDGSNFTLKIRSTKLEDSAMYFCASSDRGNEQFFGPGTRLTVL.

This clone was picked up a small number of times. This chain joins TRBV30 and TRBJ2-1; 8 bases are shared with TRBD2. V lost 0 bases to trimming and J lost 11 bases; unmatched junction nucleotides: 6. The CDR3 spans 13 residues. The germline V gene encodes CDR1 GTSNPN and CDR2 SVGIG (reference sequence). CDR3 sequence reads: CAWSVTAGVQQFF. For the CDR3, the DNA is TGTGCCTGGAGTGTAACAGCGGGAGTTCAGCAGTTCTTC.

A few counts support this clone. The CDR3: CASSSRDRGSYEQYF. CDR3 in DNA: TGTGCCAGCAGTTCCCGGGACAGGGGCTCCTACGAGCAGTACTTC. The gene calls are TRBV28 and TRBJ2-7; 10 bases fit TRBD1. Looked up from germline, CDR1 is MDHEN and CDR2 is SYDVKM. The CDR3 runs 15 residues. Trimming removed 4 bases from V and 0 bases from J; junction bases left unmatched: 3.

V usage is TRBV2 and J usage is TRBJ2-3; 8 bases line up with TRBD2. The V gene end was trimmed by 5 bases and the J gene end by 2 bases; junction bases not matched to a gene: 12. The germline CDR1 and CDR2 sequences are SNHLY and FYNNEI. The CDR3 length is 17 residues. The DNA of the CDR3 is TGTGCCAGCAGTCCGCCAGGGGTAGCGGGACCCACAGATACGCAGTATTTT. Encoded protein: CASSPPGVAGPTDTQYF.

The chain recombines TRBV6-5 with TRBJ2-5; D gene unclear. The J call could be wrong; TRBJ2-7 is a better fit for the DNA end. CDR1 and CDR2 (germline): MNHEY, SVGAGI. The CDR3 extends over 15 amino acids. For the CDR3, the DNA is TGTGCCAGCAGTTACTCGTCAGCGTTTACCTACGAGCAGTACTTC. Its translation is CASSYSSAFTYEQYF.

The chain employs TRBV10-3 and TRBJ2-1; D gene unclear. From germline, CDR1 is ENHRY and CDR2 SYGVKD. The CDR3 is 11 amino acids. Between the trimmed V and J ends, which lost 6 bases and 4 bases, there was a span of 4 bases. The CDR3 is CAISRYNEQFF. The CDR3 region has the DNA TGTGCCATCAGCCGGTACAATGAGCAGTTCTTC.

The chain is built from TRBV2 and TRBJ2-5; 16 bases are shared with TRBD2. Looked up from germline, CDR1 is SNHLY and CDR2 is FYNNEI. The J segment lost 5 bases and the V segment lost 8 bases, leaving 11 bases of the junction unmatched. The CDR3 is 17 amino acids. Here the CDR3 DNA reads TGTGCCAGCCGCGCCGGGACTAGCGGGAGGGCCGTTGAGACCCAGTACTTC. Amino acids: CASRAGTSGRAVETQYF.

This clone showed up just a few times. The V call is TRBV19, the J call TRBJ1-1; the match to TRBD1 covers 8 bases. Losses at the gene ends were 6 bases for V and 3 bases for J; bases not matched to a gene: 9. Germline V gene lookup returns CDR1 LNHDA and CDR2 SQIVND (reference sequence). The CDR3 covers 15 residues. The CDR3, as DNA: TGTGCCAGTAGCGTCTCGGTACAGGGGGACACTGAAGCTTTCTTT. Its translation is CASSVSVQGDTEAFF.

There are a few counts of this clone. The rearrangement links TRBV2 to TRBJ2-1; perhaps TRBD1 as D (6 bases). The V end lost 0 bases, the J end lost 5 bases, and 20 bases lay between the germline ends. The CDR3 is 18 amino acids. Per germline, CDR1 SNHLY and CDR2 FYNNEI. The CDR3: CASSEADRGPISDNEQFF. The CDR3 DNA is TGTGCCAGCAGTGAAGCGGACAGAGGGCCCATTTCAGACAATGAGCAGTTCTTC. Combining the CDR3 with reference TRBV2 and TRBJ2-1 gives the whole variable domain EPEVTQTPSHQVTQMGQEVILRCVPISNHLYFYWYRQILGQKVEFLVSFYNNEISEKSEIFDDQFSVERPDGSNFTLKIRSTKLEDSAMYFCASSEADRGPISDNEQFFGPGTRLTVL.

This clone has more than one count but fewer than ten. The CDR3 protein is CASSTTGGFEQFF. CDR3 bases: TGTGCCAGCAGCACGACAGGGGGCTTTGAGCAGTTCTTC. This chain connects TRBV7-2 to TRBJ2-1, with 10 bases fitting TRBD1. Germline-derived CDR1 and CDR2 are SGHTA and FQGNSA. V was pared by 5 bases and J by 9 bases, with 4 bases of the junction left unmatched. This CDR3 is 13 amino acids long.

The chain has TRBV25-1 and TRBJ1-4, with D maybe TRBD1 (6 bases). Per the germline V gene, CDR1 is MGHDK and CDR2 is SYGVNS. V lost 0 bases to trimming and J lost 7 bases, with 18 bases between them. CDR3 length: 17 amino acids. The CDR3 bases are TGTGCCAGCAGTGAATATCCGGGGCGCCCACAGGGTGAAAAACTGTTTTTT. It is translated as CASSEYPGRPQGEKLFF.

The table lists this clone with a few counts. V and J are TRBV4-2 and TRBJ2-5, with TRBD2 identical over 14 bases. The V gene's germline CDR1 is LGHNA and CDR2 YNFKEQ. This CDR3 contains 16 residues. V was clipped by 4 bases and J by 3 bases; unmatched bases: 4. This CDR3 reads CASSLWTSGGKETQYF. DNA for the CDR3: TGTGCCAGCAGCCTCTGGACTAGCGGGGGGAAAGAGACCCAGTACTTC.

This clone was detected only a few times. CDR3 nucleotide sequence: TGCGCCAGCAGCTTGGGATCGGGAGGGCCCTCCTACGAGCAGTACTTC. It encodes CASSLGSGGPSYEQYF. V gene TRBV5-1 combines with J gene TRBJ2-7; 8 nucleotides agree with TRBD2. The CDR3 extends over 16 amino acids. V was clipped by 0 bases and J by 0 bases; unmatched bases: 5. Germline-derived CDR1 and CDR2 are SGHRS and YFSETQ.

The rearrangement joins TRBV2 to TRBJ1-4, with D perhaps matching TRBD1 (5 bases). The CDR3 has 14 residues. The V end was cut by 2 bases, the J end by 7 bases, with 11 bases between. Germline CDR1 and CDR2: SNHLY and FYNNEI. CDR3 sequence: CASSESGGGEKLFF. CDR3 nucleotide sequence: TGTGCCAGCAGTGAAAGTGGGGGAGGTGAAAAACTGTTTTTT.

As regards this clone: Other DNA sequences from this sample encode an identical CDR3 as well. J is TRBJ2-5 and V is TRBV7-9; 7 bases are a match to TRBD1. V trimming: 1 base; J trimming: 0 bases; junction bases outside the gene matches: 2. The germline gives CDR1 SEHNR, CDR2 FQNEAQ (reference sequence). CDR3 length: 15 amino acids. The CDR3 spells CASSLGDRDQETQYF. The CDR3 DNA sequence: TGTGCCAGCAGCTTAGGCGACAGGGACCAAGAGACCCAGTACTTC.

This clone occurred a few times. The CDR3: CASSFVLSGEAFF. Written as DNA, the CDR3 is TGTGCCAGCAGCTTCGTTCTTTCCGGTGAAGCTTTCTTT. The genes are TRBV7-9 and TRBJ1-1, with D unresolved. The CDR3 has 13 residues. V was trimmed by 3 bases and J by 7 bases, leaving 12 bases between them. The germline gives CDR1 SEHNR, CDR2 FQNEAQ (reference sequence).

V usage is TRBV29-1 and J usage is TRBJ2-2; 9 bases line up with TRBD2. The CDR3 sequence is 14 residues long. Germline trimming cut 6 bases from V and 4 bases from J; bases unmatched to any gene: 6. CDR1 SQVTM and CDR2 ANQGSEA come from the germline V gene. For the CDR3, the DNA is TGCAGCGTCGGGCGGGAGGGCCTCACCGGGGAGCTGTTTTTT. Translated, it gives CSVGREGLTGELFF.

This clone was picked up a small number of times. The rearrangement joins TRBV5-1 to TRBJ2-7, with TRBD2 matching over 9 bases. The CDR3 covers 15 residues. CDR1 and CDR2 from the germline V gene are SGHRS and YFSETQ. The V gene end was trimmed by 2 bases and the J gene end by 4 bases; junction bases not matched to a gene: 7. The CDR3 is CASSFLAGVSYEQYF. The CDR3 region has the DNA TGCGCCAGCAGCTTTTTAGCGGGAGTCTCGTACGAGCAGTACTTC.

This clone was picked up a small number of times. The rearrangement joins TRBV7-9 to TRBJ2-3; TRBD1 matches 9 bases. Germline assignment: CDR1 SEHNR and CDR2 FQNEAQ (reference sequence). V trimming: 5 bases; J trimming: 4 bases; junction bases outside the gene matches: 7. The length of the CDR3 is 15 residues. The CDR3 sequence: CASSPGQGLADTQYF. CDR3 bases: TGTGCCAGCAGCCCGGGACAGGGACTCGCAGATACGCAGTATTTT.

This clone has a handful of counts. The chain links TRBV7-3 to TRBJ1-1; D is perhaps TRBD1 (6 bases). The CDR3 loop spans 13 amino acids. Looked up from germline, CDR1 is SGHTA and CDR2 is FQGTGA. V was cut by 5 bases and J by 9 bases, with 16 bases left in between. DNA for the CDR3: TGTGCCAGCAGCCGAACCGGGACAACCAAAGCTTTCTTT. Translation gives CASSRTGTTKAFF. Using reference TRBV7-3 and TRBJ1-1 for the parts outside the CDR3, the full variable domain is GAGVSQTPSNKVTEKGKYVELRCDPISGHTALYWYRQSLGQGPEFLIYFQGTGAADDSGLPNDRFFAVRPEGSVSTLKIQRTERGDSAVYLCASSRTGTTKAFFGQGTRLTVV.

This clone was counted a few times. J is TRBJ2-7 and V is TRBV25-1, with a weak D call TRBD1 (5 bases). CDR3 size: 14 residues. Germline values: CDR1 MGHDK, CDR2 SYGVNS. V lost 5 bases and J lost 2, with 13 bases in between. CDR3 sequence: CASSPSRVAYEQYF. The CDR3 DNA reads TGTGCCAGCAGTCCTTCCAGGGTTGCCTACGAGCAGTACTTC.